A single T cell receptor beta chain is shown here with its context. Its specific antigen is unknown. Base-call qualities are not available, and no considerably larger clone is one nucleotide away. The source of the sample is a study of long-term antiretroviral therapy in people with HIV (dated by TCRdb to 2022 to 2024). Context from the whole study: The earliest samples were collected approximately a decade before the 2015 WHO recommendation for immediate ART, a period when ART was typically delayed until CD4 counts fell. About 40% of the 30 participants with HIV were female. No cross-contamination during QIAcube processing turned up in test extractions that ran a monoclonal T-cell line alongside more than 30 polyclonal samples. The cohort contributed roughly 190 cryopreserved PBMC samples from 30 adults with confirmed HIV infection, collected serially over a mean of around 6 years (range 1-12). A retrospective serial study tested whether ART initiation and durable HIV suppression were associated with changes in peripheral blood TRB repertoire composition and diversity. What the authors observed across the whole study: Starting ART was linked to a significant rise in TRB diversity, yet even after long-term ART the diversity remained significantly lower than in transplant donor controls. The repertoire was dominated across all time points by expanded TRB clones identified before ART initiation, although this dominance was seen to fluctuate and to decrease in many PLHIV after ART. Compared with controls, HIV repertoires had narrower CDR3 length ranges, and the network structure pointed to an antigen-experienced repertoire that shifted only slightly toward naive after ART. Because pre-ART samples had limited cell numbers, profiling was done on unsorted PBMC rather than on sorted CD4+ and CD8+ T cells. Because PBMC availability was limited, only the TCR beta chain was sequenced, with no alpha chain pairing. No data were available on ART adherence, viral resistance or therapy changes, limiting inferences about post-ART repertoire changes. The samples span the years 2004 to 2017, and the ART regimens used at that time may not be as effective as current regimens.

Inclusion was restricted to participants for whom at least one PBMC sample before ART initiation and at least two post-ART samples were available. Treatment was received in the United States of America by all participants with HIV. Before DNA extraction, cryopreserved samples containing roughly 0.9-11 million PBMC were thawed and washed. At the time of the earliest PBMC sample, participants with HIV were aged between about 23 and 54 years. PBMC samples were contributed by each participant from 1-4 timepoints before ART initiation and 2-8 timepoints after ART initiation, with a median of 7 samples. For every participant, serial HIV viral load, CD4+ T-cell count, ART history and demographic data were obtained. Genomic DNA was extracted from unsorted PBMC with a Qiagen kit on a QIAcube, processed in batches of 12 samples. The immunoSEQ hsTCRB v3.0 assay was used at survey level resolution to sequence the TRB variable region. The targeted TRB sequencing depth was roughly 35,000-50,000 T-cell genomes per sample. TRB libraries were pooled and sequenced on an Illumina MiSeq using a v3 150-cycle kit. The paper's data handling went like this. Repertoire analysis ran in R within a reproducible Nextflow workflow covering QC, data transformation and analysis. LymphoSeq2, an R package for AIRR-Seq data exploration, was used to implement custom analyses. A few samples yielding fewer than 5000 total TRB sequences were excluded, leaving approximately 200 analyzed HIV repertoires. Among the roughly 200 retained HIV repertoires, 55 to 65 were collected before ART initiation and around 130 were collected after ART initiation. Repertoires were downsampled to 5000 TRB nucleotide sequences, with summary statistics averaged over 100 downsampling iterations. TRB sequences were retained for analysis only if CDR3 regions of at least seven amino acids were present. Diversity was assessed using a clonality score derived from Shannon entropy and using the Gini coefficient. Repertoire networks linked the top 5000 CDR3 amino acid sequences whenever two sequences differed by an edit distance of one. For TRB CDR3 amino acid sequences, GLIPH2 was used to predict antigen specificity groups and MHC restriction. To flag known associations with CMV, EBV, HIV or tissue antigens, CDR3 amino acid sequences were compared against VDJdb and McPAS-TCR. Pre-ART, post-ART and control groups were compared with Wilcoxon signed-rank tests and Holm-Bonferroni correction. TCRdb retrieved this table from immuneACCESS and kept in-frame rearrangements only. Not all clones are present; in checked studies, unresolved V genes account for under half, and no reason is known for the remainder. V, J and clone size reflect that table, while D and trimming were determined from the DNA. The sample contains 8,000 to 10,000 clones, 80% to 85% of them found a single time. Of the sample, about a tenth is held by the ten largest clones.

Sequenced material: unsorted PBMCs, taken 0.3 years before starting antiretroviral therapy. The sequence derives from a man aged 30-40 years with HIV.

The nucleotide sequence is given as TGTGCCAGCAGCTTAGTGGCAGGGGCGACAGATACGCAGTATTTT. Its amino acids are CASSLVAGATDTQYF. Rearrangement joined TRBV7-2 to TRBJ2-3, and the D gene may be TRBD1, 6 bases matching. In the germline V gene, CDR1 corresponds to SGHTA and CDR2 to FQGNSA. The CDR3 spans 15 residues, from the cysteine through the phenylalanine. The DNA shown is the 45-base CDR3, in frame from base 1. Cut back by 1 base and 3 bases, the V and J ends lie 11 bases apart.